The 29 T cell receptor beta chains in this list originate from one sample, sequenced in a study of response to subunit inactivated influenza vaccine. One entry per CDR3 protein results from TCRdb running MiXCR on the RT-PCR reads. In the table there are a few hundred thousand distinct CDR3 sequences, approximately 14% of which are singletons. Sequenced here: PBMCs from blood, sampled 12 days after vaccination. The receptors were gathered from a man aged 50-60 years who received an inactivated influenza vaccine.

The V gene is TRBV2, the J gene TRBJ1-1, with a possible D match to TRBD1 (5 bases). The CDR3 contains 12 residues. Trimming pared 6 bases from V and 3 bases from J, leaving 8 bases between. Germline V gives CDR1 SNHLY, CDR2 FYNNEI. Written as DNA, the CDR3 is TGTGCCAGCAGCGAACAGGACACTGAAGCTTTCTTT. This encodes CASSEQDTEAFF. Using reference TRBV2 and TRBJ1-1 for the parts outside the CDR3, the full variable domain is EPEVTQTPSHQVTQMGQEVILRCVPISNHLYFYWYRQILGQKVEFLVSFYNNEISEKSEIFDDQFSVERPDGSNFTLKIRSTKLEDSAMYFCASSEQDTEAFFGQGTRLTVV.

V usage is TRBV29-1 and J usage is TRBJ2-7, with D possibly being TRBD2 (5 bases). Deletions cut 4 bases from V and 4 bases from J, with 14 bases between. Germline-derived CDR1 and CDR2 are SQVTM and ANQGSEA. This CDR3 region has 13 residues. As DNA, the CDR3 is TGCAGCGTTGGGGAGTCCAGATATTACGAGCAGTACTTC. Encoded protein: CSVGESRYYEQYF.

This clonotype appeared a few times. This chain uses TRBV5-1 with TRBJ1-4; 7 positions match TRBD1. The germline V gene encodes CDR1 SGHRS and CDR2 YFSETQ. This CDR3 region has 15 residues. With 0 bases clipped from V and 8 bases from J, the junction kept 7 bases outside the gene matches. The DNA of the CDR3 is TGCGCCAGCAGCTTGGGCGACAGGGTTGAAGAAAAACTGTTTTTT. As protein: CASSLGDRVEEKLFF.

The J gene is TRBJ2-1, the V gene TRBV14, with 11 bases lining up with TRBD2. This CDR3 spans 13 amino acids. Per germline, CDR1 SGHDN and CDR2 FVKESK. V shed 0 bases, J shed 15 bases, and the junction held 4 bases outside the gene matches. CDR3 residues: CASSQDGTSGRFF. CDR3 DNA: TGTGCCAGCAGCCAAGACGGGACTAGCGGCCGGTTCTTC.

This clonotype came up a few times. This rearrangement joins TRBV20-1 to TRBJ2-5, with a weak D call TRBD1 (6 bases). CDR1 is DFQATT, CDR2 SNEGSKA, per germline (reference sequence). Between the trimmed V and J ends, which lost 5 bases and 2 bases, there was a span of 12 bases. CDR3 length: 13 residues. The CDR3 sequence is CSAAVRGQETQYF. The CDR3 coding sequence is TGCAGTGCTGCCGTTAGGGGGCAAGAGACCCAGTACTTC.

CDR3 DNA: TGCAGTGCTAGAGGACTAGCGGGGGGGCAGCAGTTCTTC. It codes for CSARGLAGGQQFF. V gene TRBV20-1 combines with J gene TRBJ2-1; 14 positions match TRBD2. Per the germline V gene, CDR1 is DFQATT and CDR2 is SNEGSKA (reference sequence). The CDR3 extends over 13 amino acids. V dropped 1 base and J dropped 11; count of bases not matched to a gene: 1.

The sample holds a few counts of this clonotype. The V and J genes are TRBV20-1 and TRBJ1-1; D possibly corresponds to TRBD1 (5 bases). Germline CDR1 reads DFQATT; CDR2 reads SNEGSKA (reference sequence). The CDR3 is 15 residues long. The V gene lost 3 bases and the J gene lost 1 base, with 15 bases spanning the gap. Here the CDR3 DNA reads TGCAGTGCTAGGTTTGGGGGAGTGGGGAACACTGAAGCTTTCTTT. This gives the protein CSARFGGVGNTEAFF.

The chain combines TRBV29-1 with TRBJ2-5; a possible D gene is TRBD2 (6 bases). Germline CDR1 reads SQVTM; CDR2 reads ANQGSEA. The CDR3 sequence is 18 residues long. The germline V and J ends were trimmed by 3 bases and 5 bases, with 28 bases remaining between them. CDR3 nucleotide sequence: TGCAGCGTTGATGTCGTATCGACCTTTCGGGGGACTTGGGAGACCCAGTACTTC. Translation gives CSVDVVSTFRGTWETQYF.

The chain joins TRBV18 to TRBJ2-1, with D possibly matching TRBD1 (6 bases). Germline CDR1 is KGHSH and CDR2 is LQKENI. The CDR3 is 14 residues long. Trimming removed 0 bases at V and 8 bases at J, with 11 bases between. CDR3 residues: CASSPPDRSDEQFF. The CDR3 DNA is TGTGCCAGCTCACCACCAGACAGGTCCGATGAGCAGTTCTTC.

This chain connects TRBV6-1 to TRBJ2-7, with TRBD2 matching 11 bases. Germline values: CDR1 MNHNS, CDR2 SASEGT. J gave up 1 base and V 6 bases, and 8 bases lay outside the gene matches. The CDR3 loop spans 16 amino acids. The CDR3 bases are TGTGCCAGCAGACCTCGGACTAGCGGGTCGTCCTACGAGCAGTACTTC. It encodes CASRPRTSGSSYEQYF.

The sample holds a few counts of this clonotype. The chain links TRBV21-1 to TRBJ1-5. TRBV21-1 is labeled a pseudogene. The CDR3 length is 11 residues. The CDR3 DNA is TGTGCCAGCAGCAAGAATCAGCCCCAGCATTTT. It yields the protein CASSKNQPQHF.

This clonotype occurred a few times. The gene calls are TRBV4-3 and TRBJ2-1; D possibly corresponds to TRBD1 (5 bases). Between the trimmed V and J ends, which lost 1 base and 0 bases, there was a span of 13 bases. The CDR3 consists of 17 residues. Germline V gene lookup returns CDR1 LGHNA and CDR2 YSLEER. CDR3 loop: CASSQAQQASSYNEQFF. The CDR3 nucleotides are TGCGCCAGCAGCCAAGCCCAACAGGCCAGCTCCTACAATGAGCAGTTCTTC.

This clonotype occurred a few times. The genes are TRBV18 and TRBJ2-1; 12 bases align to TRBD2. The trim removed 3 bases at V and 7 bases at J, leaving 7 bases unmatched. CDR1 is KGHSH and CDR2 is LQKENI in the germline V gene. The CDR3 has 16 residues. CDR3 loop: CASSPRTSGTWNEQFF. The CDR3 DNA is TGTGCCAGCTCACCCCGGACTAGCGGGACCTGGAATGAGCAGTTCTTC.

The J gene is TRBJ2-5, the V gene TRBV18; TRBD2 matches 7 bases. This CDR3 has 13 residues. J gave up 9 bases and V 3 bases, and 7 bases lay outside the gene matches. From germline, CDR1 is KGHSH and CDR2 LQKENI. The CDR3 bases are TGTGCCAGCTCACCGAGCGGGGAAGGGGCCCAGTACTTC. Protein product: CASSPSGEGAQYF.

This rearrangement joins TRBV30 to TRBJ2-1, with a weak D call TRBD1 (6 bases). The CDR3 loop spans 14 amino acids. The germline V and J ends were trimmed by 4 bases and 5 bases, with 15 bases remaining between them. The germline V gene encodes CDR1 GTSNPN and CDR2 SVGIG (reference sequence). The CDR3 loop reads CAWTLGALDNEQFF. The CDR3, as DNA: TGTGCCTGGACTTTGGGGGCCCTGGACAATGAGCAGTTCTTC.

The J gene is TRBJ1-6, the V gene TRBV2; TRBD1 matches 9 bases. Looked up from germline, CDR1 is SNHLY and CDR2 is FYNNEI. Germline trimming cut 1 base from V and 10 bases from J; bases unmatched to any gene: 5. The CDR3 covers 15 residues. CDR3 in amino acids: CASSEGLGQGSPLHF. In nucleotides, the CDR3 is TGTGCCAGCAGTGAAGGGTTGGGACAGGGATCACCCCTCCACTTT.

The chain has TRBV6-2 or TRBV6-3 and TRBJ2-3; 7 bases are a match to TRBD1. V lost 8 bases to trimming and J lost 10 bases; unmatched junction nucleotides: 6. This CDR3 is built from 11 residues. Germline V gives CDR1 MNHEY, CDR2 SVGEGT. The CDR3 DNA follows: TGTGCCAGCTCAAAAACAGGGGCGCAGTATTTT. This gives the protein CASSKTGAQYF.

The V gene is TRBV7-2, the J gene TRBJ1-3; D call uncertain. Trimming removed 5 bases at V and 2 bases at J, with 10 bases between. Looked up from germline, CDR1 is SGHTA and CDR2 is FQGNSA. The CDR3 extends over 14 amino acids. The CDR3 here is CASSPGRAGNTIYF. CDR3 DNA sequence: TGTGCCAGCAGCCCGGGGAGAGCTGGAAACACCATATATTTT.

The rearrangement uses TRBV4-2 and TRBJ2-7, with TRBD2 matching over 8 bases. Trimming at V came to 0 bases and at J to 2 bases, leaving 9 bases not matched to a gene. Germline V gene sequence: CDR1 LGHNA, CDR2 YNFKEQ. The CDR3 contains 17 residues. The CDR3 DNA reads TGTGCCAGCAGCCAAGAGAGTATCGCTAGCGGGCCCTACGAGCAGTACTTC. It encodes CASSQESIASGPYEQYF.

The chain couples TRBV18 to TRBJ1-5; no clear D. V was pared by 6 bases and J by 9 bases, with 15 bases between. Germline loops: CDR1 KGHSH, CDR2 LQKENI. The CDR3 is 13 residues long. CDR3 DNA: TGTGCCAGCTCCCGAGGAGAGCGATCGCCCCAGCATTTT. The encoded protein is CASSRGERSPQHF.

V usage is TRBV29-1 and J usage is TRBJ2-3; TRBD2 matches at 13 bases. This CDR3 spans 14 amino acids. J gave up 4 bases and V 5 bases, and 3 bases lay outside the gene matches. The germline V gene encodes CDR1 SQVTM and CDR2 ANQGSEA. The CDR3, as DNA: TGCAGCGTTACTAGCGGGGGGGGTGCAGATACGCAGTATTTT. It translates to CSVTSGGGADTQYF.

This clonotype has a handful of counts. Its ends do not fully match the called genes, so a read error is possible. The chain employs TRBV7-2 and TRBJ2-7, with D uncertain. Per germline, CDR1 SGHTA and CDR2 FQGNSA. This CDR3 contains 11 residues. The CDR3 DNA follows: TGTGCCAGCAGCTTATCCGTCAGTTTAGTCTTC. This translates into CASSLSVSLVF.

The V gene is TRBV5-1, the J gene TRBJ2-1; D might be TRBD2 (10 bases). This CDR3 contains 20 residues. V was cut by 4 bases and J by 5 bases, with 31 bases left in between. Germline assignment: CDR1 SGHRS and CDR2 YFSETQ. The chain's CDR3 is CASSLTGGFLAGVGNNEQFF. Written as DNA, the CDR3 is TGCGCCAGCAGCCTGACAGGGGGATTTCTAGCGGGAGTCGGGAACAATGAGCAGTTCTTC. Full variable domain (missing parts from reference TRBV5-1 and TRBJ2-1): KAGVTQTPRYLIKTRGQQVTLSCSPISGHRSVSWYQQTPGQGLQFLFEYFSETQRNKGNFPGRFSGRQFSNSRSEMNVSTLELGDSALYLCASSLTGGFLAGVGNNEQFFGPGTRLTVL.

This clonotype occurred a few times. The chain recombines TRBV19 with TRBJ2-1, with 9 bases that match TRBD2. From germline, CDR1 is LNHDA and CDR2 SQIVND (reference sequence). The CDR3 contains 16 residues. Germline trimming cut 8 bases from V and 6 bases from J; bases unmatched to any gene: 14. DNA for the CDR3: TGTGCCAGTTCCGAGGCGGGAGGGCCTAAGTCCAATGAGCAGTTCTTC. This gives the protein CASSEAGGPKSNEQFF.

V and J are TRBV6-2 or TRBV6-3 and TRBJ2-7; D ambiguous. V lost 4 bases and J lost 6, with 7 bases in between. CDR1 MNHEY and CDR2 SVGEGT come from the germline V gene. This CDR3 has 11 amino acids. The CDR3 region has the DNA TGTGCCAGCAGTTCCGGAACCGAGCAGTACTTC. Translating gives CASSSGTEQYF.

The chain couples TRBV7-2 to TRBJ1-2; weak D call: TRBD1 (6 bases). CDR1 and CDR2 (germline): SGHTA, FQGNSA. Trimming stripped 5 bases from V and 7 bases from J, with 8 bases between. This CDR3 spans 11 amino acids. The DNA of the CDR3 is TGTGCCAGCAGCGGCAGGGGTGGCTACACCTTC. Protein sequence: CASSGRGGYTF.

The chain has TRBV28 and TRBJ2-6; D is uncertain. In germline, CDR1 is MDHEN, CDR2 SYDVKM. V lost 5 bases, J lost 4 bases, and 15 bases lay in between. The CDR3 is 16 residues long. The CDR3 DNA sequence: TGTGCCAGCAGTCCTCAATGGAGCCCCGGGGCCAACGTCCTGACTTTC. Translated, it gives CASSPQWSPGANVLTF.

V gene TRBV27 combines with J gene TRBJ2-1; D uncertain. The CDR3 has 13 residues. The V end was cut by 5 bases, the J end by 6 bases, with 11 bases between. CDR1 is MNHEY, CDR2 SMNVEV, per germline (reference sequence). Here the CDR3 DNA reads TGTGCCAGCAGTACCGGGTTGTCCAATGAGCAGTTCTTC. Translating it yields CASSTGLSNEQFF.

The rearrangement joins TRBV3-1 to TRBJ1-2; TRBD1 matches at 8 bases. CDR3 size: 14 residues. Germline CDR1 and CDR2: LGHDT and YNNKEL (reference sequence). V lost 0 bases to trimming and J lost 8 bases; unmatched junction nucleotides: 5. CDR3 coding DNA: TGTGCCAGCAGCCAAGACTCAGGGGGCAGGGGCTACACCTTC. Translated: CASSQDSGGRGYTF.